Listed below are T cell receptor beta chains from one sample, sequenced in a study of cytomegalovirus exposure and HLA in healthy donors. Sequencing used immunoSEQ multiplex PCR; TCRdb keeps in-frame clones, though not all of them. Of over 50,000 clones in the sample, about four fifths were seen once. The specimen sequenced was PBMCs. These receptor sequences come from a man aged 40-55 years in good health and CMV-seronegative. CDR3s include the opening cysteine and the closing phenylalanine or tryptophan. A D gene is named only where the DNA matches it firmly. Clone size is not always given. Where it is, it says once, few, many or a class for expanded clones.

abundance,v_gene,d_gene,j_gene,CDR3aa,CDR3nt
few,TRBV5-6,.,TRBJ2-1,CASSWAGGDKQFF,TGTGCCAGCAGCTGGGCGGGCGGGGATAAGCAGTTCTTC
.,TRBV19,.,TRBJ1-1,CASSFPRGATEAFF,TGTGCCAGTAGTTTTCCCAGGGGTGCCACTGAAGCTTTCTTT
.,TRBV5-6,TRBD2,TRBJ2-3,CASSFSLNSGETTDTQYF,TGTGCCAGCAGCTTTAGTCTTAATAGCGGGGAAACCACAGATACGCAGTATTTT
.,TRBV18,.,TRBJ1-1,CASSQGQNTEAFF,TGTGCCAGCTCACAAGGACAGAACACTGAAGCTTTCTTT
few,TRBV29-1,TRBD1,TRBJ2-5,CSVKGASKETQYF,TGCAGCGTGAAGGGGGCCTCCAAAGAGACCCAGTACTTC
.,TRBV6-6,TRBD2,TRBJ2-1,CASSYPERGGYNEQFF,TGTGCCAGCAGTTACCCGGAGCGGGGGGGTTACAATGAGCAGTTCTTC
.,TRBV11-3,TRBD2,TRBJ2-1,CASSFPFGTSDNEQFF,TGTGCCAGCAGCTTCCCTTTTGGGACTAGTGACAATGAGCAGTTCTTC
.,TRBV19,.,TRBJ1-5,CASSNSGGSGNQPQHF,TGTGCCAGTAGTAACTCGGGGGGGAGTGGCAATCAGCCCCAGCATTTT
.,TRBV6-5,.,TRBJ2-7,CASSYSPQGTYEQYF,TGTGCCAGCAGTTACTCTCCCCAGGGAACCTACGAGCAGTACTTC
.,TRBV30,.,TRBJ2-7,CAWSVLGGYEQYF,TGTGCCTGGAGTGTACTAGGGGGCTACGAGCAGTACTTC
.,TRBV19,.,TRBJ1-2,CASSPPGQPSNGYTF,TGTGCCAGTAGTCCACCCGGACAACCCTCTAATGGCTACACCTTC
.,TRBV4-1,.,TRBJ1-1,CASSQDRGAGNTEAFF,TGCGCCAGCAGCCAAGACAGGGGCGCCGGGAACACTGAAGCTTTCTTT
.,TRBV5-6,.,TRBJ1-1,CASSLGGRTGVTEAFF,TGTGCCAGCAGCTTGGGGGGCCGAACAGGCGTCACTGAAGCTTTCTTT
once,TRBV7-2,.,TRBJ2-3,CASSLFATSTDTQYF,TGTGCCAGCAGCTTATTTGCGACTAGCACAGATACGCAGTATTTT
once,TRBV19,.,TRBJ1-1,CASSLPGHSSKAFF,TGTGCCAGTAGTCTACCGGGTCACTCCTCCAAAGCTTTCTTT
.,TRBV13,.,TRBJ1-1,CASSLEGENTEAFF,TGTGCCAGCAGCTTAGAAGGGGAGAACACTGAAGCTTTCTTT
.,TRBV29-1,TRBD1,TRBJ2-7,CSVSPDRGVSYEQYF,TGCAGCGTCTCCCCGGACAGGGGGGTCTCCTACGAGCAGTACTTC
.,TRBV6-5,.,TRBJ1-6,CASKPGHPYNSPLHF,TGTGCCAGCAAGCCCGGACACCCATATAATTCACCCCTCCACTTT
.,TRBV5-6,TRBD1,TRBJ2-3,CASSDDQNRDRVRPDTQYF,TGTGCCAGCAGCGACGACCAAAACCGGGACAGGGTGCGTCCAGATACGCAGTATTTT
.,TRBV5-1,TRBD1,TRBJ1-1,CASSRTGGSSDTEAFF,TGCGCCAGCAGCCGGACAGGAGGGAGTTCGGACACTGAAGCTTTCTTT
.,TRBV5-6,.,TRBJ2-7,CASQQGSHYEQYF,TGTGCCAGCCAACAGGGCAGCCACTACGAGCAGTACTTC
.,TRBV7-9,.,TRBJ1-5,CASSFDRPNQPQHF,TGTGCCAGCAGCTTCGACAGGCCCAATCAGCCCCAGCATTTT
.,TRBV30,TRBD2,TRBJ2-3,CAWTSGGRMDTQYF,TGTGCCTGGACTAGCGGGGGGCGGATGGATACGCAGTATTTT
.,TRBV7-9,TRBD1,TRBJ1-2,CASSPGQGAYGYTF,TGTGCCAGCAGCCCTGGACAGGGGGCCTATGGCTACACCTTC
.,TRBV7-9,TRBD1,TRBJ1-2,CASSLLSGQGGYGYTF,TGTGCCAGCAGCTTATTGTCCGGACAGGGGGGGTATGGCTACACCTTC
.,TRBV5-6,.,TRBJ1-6,CASSLDDRTNSPLHF,TGTGCCAGCAGCTTGGACGACAGGACAAATTCACCCCTCCACTTT
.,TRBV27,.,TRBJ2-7,CASSLRGVYSYEQYF,TGTGCCAGCAGTCTCCGCGGGGTCTATTCCTACGAGCAGTACTTC
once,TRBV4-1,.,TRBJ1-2,CASSQVYRAEGYTF,TGCGCCAGCAGCCAGGTATACAGGGCTGAAGGCTACACCTTC
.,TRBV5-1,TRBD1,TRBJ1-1,CASSLGGEGTGSEAFF,TGCGCCAGCAGCTTGGGAGGGGAGGGGACAGGGAGTGAAGCTTTCTTT
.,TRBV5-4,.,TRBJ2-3,CASSPLRGDTQYF,TGTGCCAGCAGTCCTCTTAGGGGTGATACGCAGTATTTT
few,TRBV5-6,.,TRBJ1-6,CASSLLTANSYNSPLHF,TGTGCCAGCAGCTTGTTAACAGCTAACTCCTATAATTCACCCCTCCACTTT
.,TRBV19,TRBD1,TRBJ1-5,CASSPDRGFGQPQHF,TGTGCCAGTAGTCCGGACAGGGGGTTTGGGCAGCCCCAGCATTTT
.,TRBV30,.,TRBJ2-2,CAWSVQGRGISGELFF,TGTGCCTGGAGTGTACAGGGCAGGGGAATCTCCGGGGAGCTGTTTTTT
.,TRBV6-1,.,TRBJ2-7,CASGGGAQGGLYF,TGTGCCAGCGGAGGGGGGGCCCAGGGTGGACTGTACTTC
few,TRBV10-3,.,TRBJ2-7,CAIRSPSYEQYF,TGTGCCATCAGGAGCCCCTCCTACGAGCAGTACTTC
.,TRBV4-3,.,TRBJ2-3,CASSQEAATDTQYF,TGCGCCAGCAGCCAAGAGGCCGCCACGGATACGCAGTATTTT
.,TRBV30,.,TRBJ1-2,CAWSFRDGYTF,TGTGCCTGGAGTTTCAGGGATGGCTACACCTTC
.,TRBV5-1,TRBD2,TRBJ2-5,CASSQQAGEKTQYF,TGCGCCAGCAGCCAACAAGCGGGAGAAAAGACCCAGTACTTC
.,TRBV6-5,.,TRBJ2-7,CASSFRGLYEQYF,TGTGCCAGCAGTTTTAGGGGCCTCTACGAGCAGTACTTC
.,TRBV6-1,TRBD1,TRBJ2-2,CASSALGPQGAFFPTGELFF,TGTGCCAGCAGTGCCCTCGGACCGCAGGGGGCGTTTTTTCCGACCGGGGAGCTGTTTTTT
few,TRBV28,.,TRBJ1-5,CASSSPYSNQPQHF,TGTGCCAGCAGTTCGCCCTATAGCAATCAGCCCCAGCATTTT
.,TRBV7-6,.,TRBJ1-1,CASSPGGTNEAFF,TGTGCCAGCAGCCCTGGAGGGACTAATGAAGCTTTCTTT
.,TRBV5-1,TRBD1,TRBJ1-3,CASSLRQGASGNTIYF,TGCGCCAGCAGCTTGAGACAGGGTGCCTCAGGAAACACCATATATTTT
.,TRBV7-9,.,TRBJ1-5,CASSPQGGERQPQHF,TGTGCCAGCAGCCCCCAGGGAGGGGAACGTCAGCCCCAGCATTTT
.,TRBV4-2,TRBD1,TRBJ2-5,CASSQESGRGETQYF,TGTGCCAGCAGCCAAGAGAGCGGCAGGGGGGAGACCCAGTACTTC
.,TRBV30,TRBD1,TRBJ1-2,CAWIMTGNYGYTF,TGTGCCTGGATTATGACAGGGAACTATGGCTACACCTTC
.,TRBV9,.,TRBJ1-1,CASSVGRLLSEAFF,TGTGCCAGCAGCGTAGGCAGACTTCTCTCTGAAGCTTTCTTT
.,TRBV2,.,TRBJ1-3,CASSADSSGNTIYF,TGTGCCAGCAGTGCCGACAGCTCTGGAAACACCATATATTTT
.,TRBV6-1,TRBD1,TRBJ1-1,CASSRGTVNTEAFF,TGTGCCAGCAGCAGGGGGACAGTTAACACTGAAGCTTTCTTT
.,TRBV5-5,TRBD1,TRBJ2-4,CASSSIQTGTKNIQYF,TGTGCCAGCAGCTCAATCCAGACAGGGACCAAAAACATTCAGTACTTC